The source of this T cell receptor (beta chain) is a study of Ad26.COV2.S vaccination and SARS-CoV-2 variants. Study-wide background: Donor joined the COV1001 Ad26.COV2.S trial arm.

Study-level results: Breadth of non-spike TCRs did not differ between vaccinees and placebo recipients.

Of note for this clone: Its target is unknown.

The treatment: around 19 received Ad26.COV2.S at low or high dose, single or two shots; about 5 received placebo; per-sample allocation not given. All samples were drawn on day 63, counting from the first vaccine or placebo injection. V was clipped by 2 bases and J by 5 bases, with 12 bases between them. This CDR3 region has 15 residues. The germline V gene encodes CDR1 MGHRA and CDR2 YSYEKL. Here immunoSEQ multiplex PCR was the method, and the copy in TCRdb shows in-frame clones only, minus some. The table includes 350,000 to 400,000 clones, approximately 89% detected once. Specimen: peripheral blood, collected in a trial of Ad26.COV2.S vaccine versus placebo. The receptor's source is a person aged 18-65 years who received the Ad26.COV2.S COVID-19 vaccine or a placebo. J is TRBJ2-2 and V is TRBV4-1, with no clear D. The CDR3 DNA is TGCGCCAGCAGCCAATACGACAAGTCGACCGGGGAGCTGTTTTTT. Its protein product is CASSQYDKSTGELFF.